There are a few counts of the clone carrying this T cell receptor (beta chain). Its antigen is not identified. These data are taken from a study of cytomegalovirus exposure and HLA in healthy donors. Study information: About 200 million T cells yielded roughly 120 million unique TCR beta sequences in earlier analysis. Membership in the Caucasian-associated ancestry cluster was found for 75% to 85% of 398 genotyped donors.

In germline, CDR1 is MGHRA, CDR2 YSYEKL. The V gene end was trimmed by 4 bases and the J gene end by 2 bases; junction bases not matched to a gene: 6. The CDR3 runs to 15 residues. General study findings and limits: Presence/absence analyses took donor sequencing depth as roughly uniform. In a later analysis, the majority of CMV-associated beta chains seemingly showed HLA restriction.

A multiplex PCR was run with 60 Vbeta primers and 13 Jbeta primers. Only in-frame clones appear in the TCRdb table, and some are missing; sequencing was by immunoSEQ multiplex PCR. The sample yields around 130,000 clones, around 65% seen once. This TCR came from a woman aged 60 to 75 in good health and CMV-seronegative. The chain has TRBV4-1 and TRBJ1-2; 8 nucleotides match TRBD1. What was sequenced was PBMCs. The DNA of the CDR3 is TGCGCCAGCAGCCCAGATAGGGACAGGAACTATGGCTACACCTTC. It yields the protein CASSPDRDRNYGYTF.